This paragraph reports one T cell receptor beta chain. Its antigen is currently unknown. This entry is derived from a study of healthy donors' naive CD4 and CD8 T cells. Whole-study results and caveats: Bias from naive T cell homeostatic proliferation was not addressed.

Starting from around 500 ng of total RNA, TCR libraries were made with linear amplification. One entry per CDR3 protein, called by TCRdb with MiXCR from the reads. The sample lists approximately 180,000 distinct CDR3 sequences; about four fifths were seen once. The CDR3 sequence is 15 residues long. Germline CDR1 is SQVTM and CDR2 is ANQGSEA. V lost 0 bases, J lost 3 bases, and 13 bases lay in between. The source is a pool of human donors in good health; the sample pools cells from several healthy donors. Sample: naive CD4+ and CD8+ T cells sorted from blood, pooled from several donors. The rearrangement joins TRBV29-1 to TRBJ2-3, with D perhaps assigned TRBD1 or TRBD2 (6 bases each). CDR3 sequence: CSVEDSGALTDTQYF. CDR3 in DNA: TGCAGCGTTGAAGATTCGGGGGCGCTGACAGATACGCAGTATTTT.